This entry features one T cell receptor beta chain sequence. The germline CDR1 and CDR2 sequences are SNHLY and FYNNEI. Trimming cost V 4 bases and J 4 bases, with 10 bases left between them. This CDR3 has 14 residues. This sample is part of a study of blood T cell repertoires in COVID-19. Clones were sequenced by immunoSEQ multiplex PCR, and TCRdb holds only the in-frame ones, with some missing. The table has more than 120,000 clones, approximately 90% seen once. This TCR was recovered from a woman between 45 and 60 years old with acute or convalescent COVID-19. The chain combines TRBV2 with TRBJ1-4; D uncertain. Sample: peripheral blood. The CDR3 is CASSVLGSNEKLFF. DNA for the CDR3: TGTGCCAGCAGTGTGCTGGGGAGTAATGAAAAACTGTTTTTT.